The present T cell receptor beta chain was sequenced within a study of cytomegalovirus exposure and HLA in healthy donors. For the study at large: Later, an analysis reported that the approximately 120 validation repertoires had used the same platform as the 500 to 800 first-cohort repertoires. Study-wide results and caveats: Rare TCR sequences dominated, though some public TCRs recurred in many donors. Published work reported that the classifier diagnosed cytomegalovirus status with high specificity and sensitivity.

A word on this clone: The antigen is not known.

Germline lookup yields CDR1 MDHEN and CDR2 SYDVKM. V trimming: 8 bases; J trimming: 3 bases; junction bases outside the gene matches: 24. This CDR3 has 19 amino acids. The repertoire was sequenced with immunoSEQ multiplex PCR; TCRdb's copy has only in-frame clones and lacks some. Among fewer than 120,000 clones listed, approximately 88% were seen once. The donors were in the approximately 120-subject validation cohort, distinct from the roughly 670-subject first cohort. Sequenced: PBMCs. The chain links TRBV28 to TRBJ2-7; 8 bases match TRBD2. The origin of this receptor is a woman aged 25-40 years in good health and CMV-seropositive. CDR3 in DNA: TGTGCCAGCTTCCCTGCCACCTTAGCGGGAACAGGGATCTTCTACGAGCAGTACTTC. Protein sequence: CASFPATLAGTGIFYEQYF. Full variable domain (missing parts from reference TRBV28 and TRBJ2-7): DVKVTQSSRYLVKRTGEKVFLECVQDMDHENMFWYRQDPGLGLRLIYFSYDVKMKEKGDIPEGYSVSREKKERFSLILESASTNQTSMYLCASFPATLAGTGIFYEQYFGPGTRLTVT.